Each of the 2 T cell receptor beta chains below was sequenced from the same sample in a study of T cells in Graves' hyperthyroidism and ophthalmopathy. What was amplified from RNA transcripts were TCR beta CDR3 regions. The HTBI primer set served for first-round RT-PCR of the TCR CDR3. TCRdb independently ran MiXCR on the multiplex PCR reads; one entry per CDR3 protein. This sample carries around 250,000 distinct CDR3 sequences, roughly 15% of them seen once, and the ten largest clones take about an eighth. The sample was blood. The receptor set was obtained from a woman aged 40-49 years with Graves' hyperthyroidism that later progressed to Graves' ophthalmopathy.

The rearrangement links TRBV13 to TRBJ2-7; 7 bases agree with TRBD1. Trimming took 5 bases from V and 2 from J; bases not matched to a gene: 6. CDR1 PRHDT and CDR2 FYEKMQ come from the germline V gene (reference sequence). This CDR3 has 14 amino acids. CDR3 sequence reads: CASSARQGTYEQYF. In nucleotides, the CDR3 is TGTGCCAGCAGCGCACGACAGGGAACCTACGAGCAGTACTTC. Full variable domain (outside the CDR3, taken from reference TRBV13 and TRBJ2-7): AAGVIQSPRHLIKEKRETATLKCYPIPRHDTVYWYQQGPGQDPQFLISFYEKMQSDKGSIPDRFSAQQFSDYHSELNMSSLELGDSALYFCASSARQGTYEQYFGPGTRLTVT.

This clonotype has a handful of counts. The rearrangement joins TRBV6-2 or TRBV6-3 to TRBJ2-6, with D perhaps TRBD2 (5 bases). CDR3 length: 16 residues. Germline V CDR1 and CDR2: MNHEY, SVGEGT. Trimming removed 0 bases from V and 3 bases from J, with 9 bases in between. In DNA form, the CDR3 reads TGTGCCAGCAGTTACTCTCCCGGGGTTGGGGCCAACGTCCTGACTTTC. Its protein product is CASSYSPGVGANVLTF.